What follows are 30 T cell receptor beta chains derived from one specimen sequenced in a study of blood T cell repertoires in COVID-19. The method was immunoSEQ multiplex PCR; TCRdb's version includes in-frame clones alone and lacks a portion of them. The profile covers a few hundred thousand clones, with more than 70% appearing a single time and about 2.1% taken by the ten largest. The sample taken for sequencing was PBMCs or T cells enriched from blood (not recorded which). The source of these receptors is a man aged 35 to 55 in a cohort exposed to, infected with or recovered from COVID-19 (not recorded which).

The V gene is TRBV5-1, the J gene TRBJ2-1; TRBD2 matches 7 bases. Germline V CDR1 and CDR2: SGHRS, YFSETQ. The CDR3 is 16 residues long. The ends lost 2 bases at V and 5 bases at J; junction bases unmatched: 10. The CDR3 loop reads CASSLRTGTTNNEQFF. The CDR3, as DNA: TGCGCCAGCAGCTTAAGAACCGGGACTACAAACAATGAGCAGTTCTTC.

This clone was picked up a small number of times. The chain joins TRBV6-5 to TRBJ2-5, with 9 bases identical to TRBD1. J gave up 2 bases and V 5 bases, and 6 bases lay outside the gene matches. The CDR3 totals 15 residues. From germline, CDR1 is MNHEY and CDR2 SVGAGI. CDR3 sequence reads: CASSISGTGQETQYF. Here the CDR3 DNA reads TGTGCCAGCAGTATCTCCGGGACAGGGCAAGAGACCCAGTACTTC.

V is TRBV27 and J is TRBJ2-3; D might be TRBD1 (6 bases). Germline V gene sequence: CDR1 MNHEY, CDR2 SMNVEV (reference sequence). The CDR3 sequence is 13 residues long. Trimming left V 7 bases short and J 4 bases short, with 12 bases between. This CDR3 is CASNPTGSDTQYF. CDR3 in DNA: TGTGCCAGCAATCCTACAGGGTCAGATACGCAGTATTTT.

CDR3 amino acids: CASSLFAGTGAGNEQFF. The CDR3 DNA reads as TGTGCCAGCAGCTTGTTTGCCGGGACAGGGGCAGGCAATGAGCAGTTCTTC. The J gene is TRBJ2-1, the V gene TRBV5-8, with 10 bases lining up with TRBD1. J lost 6 bases, V lost 1 base, and 10 bases had no gene match. The V gene's germline CDR1 is SGHTS and CDR2 YDEGEE. The CDR3 covers 17 residues.

The gene calls are TRBV5-1 and TRBJ2-7; TRBD2 aligns across 11 bases. The V gene's germline CDR1 is SGHRS and CDR2 YFSETQ. The CDR3 runs to 16 residues. The trim removed 0 bases at V and 4 bases at J, leaving 6 bases unmatched. The CDR3 here is CASSLGYGTSGYEQYF. The CDR3 region has the DNA TGCGCCAGCAGCTTGGGGTATGGGACTAGCGGTTACGAGCAGTACTTC.

The chain joins TRBV27 to TRBJ2-1; 15 bases match TRBD2. Trimming removed 5 bases from V and 4 bases from J; junction bases left unmatched: 12. The germline V gene encodes CDR1 MNHEY and CDR2 SMNVEV (reference sequence). The CDR3 runs to 19 residues. The CDR3 sequence: CASSPRWGTSGRKYNEQFF. Written as DNA, the CDR3 is TGTGCCAGCAGTCCCCGCTGGGGGACTAGCGGGAGGAAGTACAATGAGCAGTTCTTC.

The chain combines TRBV6-2 or TRBV6-3 with TRBJ1-2, with a tentative D call TRBD1 (5 bases). Germline assignment: CDR1 MNHEY and CDR2 SVGEGT. This CDR3 is 15 amino acids long. V was shortened by 0 bases and J by 4 bases, with 12 bases between the two germline ends. CDR3 sequence: CASSYSGEYSYGYTF. CDR3 coding DNA: TGTGCCAGCAGTTACTCAGGGGAATACAGCTATGGCTACACCTTC.

The V call is TRBV7-2, the J call TRBJ1-2, with 7 bases matching TRBD1. Unmatched junction bases numbered 14, after V lost 8 bases and J lost 8 bases. CDR1 and CDR2 (germline): SGHTA, FQGNSA. The CDR3 spans 14 residues. CDR3 loop: CASGPGTAVRGYTF. Here the CDR3 DNA reads TGTGCCAGCGGTCCCGGGACAGCCGTCCGCGGCTACACCTTC. Full variable domain (rest looked up from reference TRBV7-2 and TRBJ1-2): GAGVSQSPSNKVTEKGKDVELRCDPISGHTALYWYRQSLGQGLEFLIYFQGNSAPDKSGLPSDRFSAERTGGSVSTLTIQRTQQEDSAVYLCASGPGTAVRGYTFGSGTRLTVV.

The chain has TRBV3-1 (or the pseudogene TRBV3-2) and TRBJ1-1, with 7 bases identical to TRBD1. The CDR3 is made up of 14 amino acids. Per germline, CDR1 LGHDT and CDR2 YNNKEL (reference sequence). Trimming took 6 bases from V and 1 from J; bases not matched to a gene: 5. CDR3 sequence reads: CASRKGTENTEAFF. DNA for the CDR3: TGTGCCAGCAGAAAAGGGACAGAGAACACTGAAGCTTTCTTT.

The chain employs TRBV12-5 and TRBJ2-1; 8 bases map to TRBD2. With V trimmed by 3 bases and J by 6 bases, 7 bases remained unmatched. The CDR3 spans 15 residues. Germline lookup yields CDR1 LGHNT and CDR2 FRNRAP. The CDR3 reads CASGFPSGSFNEQFF. The CDR3 DNA sequence: TGTGCTAGTGGTTTCCCCAGCGGGAGCTTCAATGAGCAGTTCTTC.

This chain links TRBV28 with TRBJ2-7; possible D gene TRBD1, 6 bases. Germline CDR1 and CDR2: MDHEN and SYDVKM. Trimming removed 3 bases at V and 3 bases at J, with 15 bases between. The CDR3 spans 15 residues. The CDR3 bases are TGTGCCAGCAGTTTCGCAGGGGCGCTAAGCTACGAGCAGTACTTC. Amino acid sequence: CASSFAGALSYEQYF.

The rearrangement links TRBV27 to TRBJ1-2, with TRBD1 matching over 7 bases. CDR1 and CDR2 (germline): MNHEY, SMNVEV (reference sequence). This CDR3 is built from 13 residues. Trimming took 6 bases from V and 7 from J; bases not matched to a gene: 8. The CDR3 DNA reads TGTGCCAGCAGCGACAGGGCTCAAAGTGGCTACACCTTC. Translated, it gives CASSDRAQSGYTF.

The rearrangement links TRBV27 to TRBJ1-5, with D maybe TRBD1 (6 bases). Germline-derived CDR1 and CDR2 are MNHEY and SMNVEV (reference sequence). This CDR3 comprises 15 residues. V was shortened by 5 bases and J by 3 bases, with 14 bases between the two germline ends. CDR3 bases: TGTGCCAGCAGTCCGTCGACAGGCTACAATCAGCCCCAGCATTTT. Protein: CASSPSTGYNQPQHF.

J is TRBJ1-5 and V is TRBV6-5; 10 nucleotides agree with TRBD1. The germline gives CDR1 MNHEY, CDR2 SVGAGI. The CDR3 is made up of 14 amino acids. With 6 bases clipped from V and 6 bases from J, the junction kept 5 bases outside the gene matches. The CDR3 loop is CASSPDRGLQPQHF. The CDR3 region has the DNA TGTGCCAGCAGCCCCGACAGGGGGCTTCAGCCCCAGCATTTT.

This chain uses TRBV5-1 with TRBJ1-2; the D is unclear. CDR3 length equals 14 residues. Looked up from germline, CDR1 is SGHRS and CDR2 is YFSETQ. Trimming shortened V by 0 bases and J by 2 bases, and 8 bases separated the two germline ends. The CDR3 nucleotides are TGCGCCAGCAGCTTGGCGGTGACAAACTATGGCTACACCTTC. Translated: CASSLAVTNYGYTF.

The chain carries TRBV19 and TRBJ2-7, with D hard to call. The V gene lost 5 bases and the J gene lost 6 bases, with 11 bases spanning the gap. Looked up from germline, CDR1 is LNHDA and CDR2 is SQIVND (reference sequence). This CDR3 region has 12 residues. This CDR3 is CASSQTGFEQYF. The CDR3 nucleotides are TGTGCCAGTAGTCAGACTGGGTTCGAGCAGTACTTC. The whole variable domain, remainder taken from reference TRBV19 and TRBJ2-7, is DGGITQSPKYLFRKEGQNVTLSCEQNLNHDAMYWYRQDPGQGLRLIYYSQIVNDFQKGDIAEGYSVSREKKESFPLTVTSAQKNPTAFYLCASSQTGFEQYFGPGTRLTVT.

This rearrangement joins TRBV5-4 to TRBJ2-4, with 7 bases fitting TRBD2. The CDR3 loop spans 15 amino acids. CDR1 SGHNT and CDR2 YYREEE come from the germline V gene (reference sequence). Germline trimming cut 2 bases from V and 4 bases from J; bases unmatched to any gene: 6. The CDR3 sequence: CASSLWGGKKNIQYF. CDR3 sequence (DNA): TGTGCCAGCAGCTTATGGGGGGGAAAAAAAAACATTCAGTACTTC.

The rearrangement uses TRBV5-1 and TRBJ2-3, with TRBD2 matching over 16 bases. The trim removed 4 bases at V and 6 bases at J, leaving 5 bases unmatched. The CDR3 has 16 residues. The germline V gene encodes CDR1 SGHRS and CDR2 YFSETQ. CDR3 residues: CASSAGTSGRVDTQYF. CDR3 bases: TGCGCCAGCAGCGCAGGGACTAGCGGGAGGGTGGATACGCAGTATTTT.

The V and J genes are TRBV5-1 and TRBJ1-4; 8 nucleotides match TRBD1. The V gene end was trimmed by 7 bases and the J gene end by 3 bases; junction bases not matched to a gene: 11. Looked up from germline, CDR1 is SGHRS and CDR2 is YFSETQ. The CDR3 totals 16 residues. The CDR3 spells CASASITGGPNEKLFF. In DNA form, the CDR3 reads TGCGCCAGCGCTTCTATTACAGGGGGGCCTAATGAAAAACTGTTTTTT.

This sequence joins TRBV7-8 and TRBJ1-1; D gene unclear. The germline V gene has CDR1 SGHVS and CDR2 FQNEAQ. The ends were cut back, 2 bases at V and 11 bases at J, with 12 bases in the middle. CDR3 size: 12 residues. The CDR3 DNA follows: TGTGCCAGCAGCTTAATCCAAATGGGCGCTTTCTTT. Its translation: CASSLIQMGAFF.

V gene TRBV7-6 combines with J gene TRBJ2-7; 7 nucleotides match TRBD2. With V trimmed by 1 base and J by 5 bases, 11 bases remained unmatched. This CDR3 spans 16 amino acids. The germline V gene encodes CDR1 SGHVS and CDR2 FNYEAQ. CDR3 sequence (DNA): TGTGCCAGCAGCTTAGTGGTAGCGGGTTCTCCAGACGAGCAGTACTTC. Encoded protein: CASSLVVAGSPDEQYF. Looking up the rest from reference TRBV7-6 and TRBJ2-7 gives the full variable domain: GAGVSQSPRYKVTKRGQDVALRCDPISGHVSLYWYRQALGQGPEFLTYFNYEAQQDKSGLPNDRFSAERPEGSISTLTIQRTEQRDSAMYRCASSLVVAGSPDEQYFGPGTRLTVT.

The V call is TRBV28, the J call TRBJ1-2; D unresolved. The germline V and J ends were trimmed by 4 bases and 5 bases, with 20 bases remaining between them. Germline CDR1 reads MDHEN; CDR2 reads SYDVKM. This CDR3 comprises 16 residues. In DNA, the CDR3 is TGTGCCAGCAGTTCCTCCTCGACCCCCTCTAGATATGGCTACACCTTC. As protein: CASSSSSTPSRYGYTF.

The chain joins TRBV18 to TRBJ1-1, with TRBD1 as a possible D gene (5 bases). Trimming took 2 bases from V and 4 from J, leaving 17 bases between them. Germline V gene data show CDR1 as KGHSH and CDR2 as LQKENI. The CDR3 runs 16 residues. The CDR3 protein is CASSPYRARAGTEAFF. CDR3 sequence (DNA): TGTGCCAGCTCACCATATAGGGCCAGGGCTGGCACTGAAGCTTTCTTT.

The chain carries TRBV27 and TRBJ2-3, with a possible D match to TRBD2 (5 bases). Trimming left V 6 bases short and J 2 bases short, with 21 bases between. The length of the CDR3 is 17 residues. Germline CDR1 is MNHEY and CDR2 is SMNVEV (reference sequence). CDR3 protein: CASSHTHPDLTTDTQYF. The CDR3 nucleotides read TGTGCCAGCAGCCATACCCATCCGGACTTGACCACAGATACGCAGTATTTT.

The chain recombines TRBV11-1 with TRBJ1-1; a possible D gene is TRBD1 (5 bases). Trimming left V 4 bases short and J 1 base short, with 7 bases between. There are 13 residues in the CDR3. Germline V CDR1 and CDR2: SGHAT, FQDESV (reference sequence). CDR3 region: CASSSGQNTEAFF. The CDR3 DNA follows: TGTGCCAGCAGCTCAGGACAGAACACTGAAGCTTTCTTT.

The rearrangement links TRBV5-8 to TRBJ2-4; 10 nucleotides agree with TRBD2. V was pared by 1 base and J by 8 bases, with 12 bases of the junction left unmatched. The CDR3 covers 17 residues. The germline CDR1 and CDR2 sequences are SGHTS and YDEGEE. CDR3 in amino acids: CASSLIRALAGLDIQYF. CDR3 sequence (DNA): TGTGCCAGCAGCTTGATTAGGGCACTAGCGGGATTGGACATTCAGTACTTC.

The chain carries TRBV5-5 and TRBJ2-1; D is uncertain. The CDR3 contains 11 residues. Germline values: CDR1 SGHKS, CDR2 YYEKEE (reference sequence). Trimming removed 2 bases at V and 8 bases at J, with 5 bases between. The CDR3 here is CASSFSYEQFF. The CDR3 DNA sequence: TGTGCCAGCAGCTTCAGTTATGAGCAGTTCTTC.

The genes are TRBV4-2 and TRBJ1-2, with TRBD1 matching over 8 bases. This CDR3 is built from 15 residues. CDR1 LGHNA and CDR2 YNFKEQ come from the germline V gene. Losses at the gene ends were 2 bases for V and 6 bases for J; bases not matched to a gene: 8. CDR3 sequence reads: CASSQTLDREDGYTF. CDR3 DNA sequence: TGTGCCAGCAGCCAAACTCTGGACAGGGAGGATGGCTACACCTTC.

This chain uses TRBV6-5 with TRBJ2-7; D possibly corresponds to TRBD2 (5 bases). Trimming cost V 2 bases and J 1 base, with 6 bases left between them. The CDR3 consists of 13 residues. CDR1 is MNHEY and CDR2 is SVGAGI in the germline V gene. Here the CDR3 DNA reads TGTGCCAGCAGTTACCCGGGGTCCTACGAGCAGTACTTC. Its translation: CASSYPGSYEQYF.

The V and J genes are TRBV6-5 and TRBJ2-7; the match to TRBD1 covers 9 bases. Losses at the gene ends were 2 bases for V and 5 bases for J; bases not matched to a gene: 4. Germline V gene sequence: CDR1 MNHEY, CDR2 SVGAGI. This CDR3 has 14 residues. DNA for the CDR3: TGTGCCAGCAGTTACCGGGACAGGGTAGACGAGCAGTACTTC. It yields the protein CASSYRDRVDEQYF.